This is a list of T cell receptor beta chains from one sample in a study of PD-1 blockade in classical Hodgkin lymphoma. Clones were sequenced by immunoSEQ multiplex PCR, and TCRdb holds only the in-frame ones, with some missing. The sample carries around 45,000 clones, around 80% recorded once. Here the sequenced sample was peripheral blood mononuclear cells (PBMCs), taken before the fourth cycle of nivolumab. These receptors came from a human donor with classical Hodgkin lymphoma. The CDR3 runs from the conserved cysteine through the conserved F or W. D genes are given only for firm matches. Clone size appears in some rows only: once, few, many, or a class for an expanded clone.

>TRBV4-3|.|13|.|TRBJ2-7
TGCGCCAGCAGCGCCTCCGGTTATCCCGAGCAGTACTTC
CASSASGYPEQYF
>TRBV7-3|.|17|TRBD1|TRBJ2-3
TGTGCCAGCAGCGCCGGTGGGACAGGCCTTTTATCGGGTACGCAGTATTTT
CASSAGGTGLLSGTQYF
>TRBV29-1|.|11|.|TRBJ1-1
TGCAGCGGGCGGCAGGGGACTGAAGCTTTCTTT
CSGRQGTEAFF
>TRBV29-1|once|13|.|TRBJ1-2
TGCAGCGTTGACGTACAGGGCGACTATGGCTACACCTTC
CSVDVQGDYGYTF
>TRBV7-3|.|15|.|TRBJ2-1
TGTGCCAGCAGCTTAACGGGAAGCGACAGGAATGAGCAGTTCTTC
CASSLTGSDRNEQFF
>TRBV27|.|14|.|TRBJ1-2
TGTGCCAGCAGCCTCGGGGGTAGGGGCTATGGCTACACCTTC
CASSLGGRGYGYTF
>TRBV5-6|.|13|.|TRBJ1-2
TGTGCCAGCAGCTTGGGGCTAACTTATGGCTACACCTTC
CASSLGLTYGYTF
>TRBV19|few|14|.|TRBJ1-5
TGTGCCATCCAGGACAGCAAGACTAATCAGCCCCAGCATTTT
CAIQDSKTNQPQHF
>TRBV5-8|.|14|.|TRBJ1-5
TGTGCCAGCGGCGGTGTTAATAGCAATCAGCCCCAGCATTTT
CASGGVNSNQPQHF
>TRBV5-1|.|15|.|TRBJ2-2
TGCGCCAGCACCCCTCAGGGCCAGGGGCCCGGGGAGCTGTTTTTT
CASTPQGQGPGELFF
>TRBV7-9|.|15|TRBD1|TRBJ2-4
TGTGCCAGCAGCTTAACGGCGTCAGGGGGAAACATTCAGTACTTC
CASSLTASGGNIQYF
>TRBV5-1|.|16|TRBD1|TRBJ2-5
TGCGCCAGCAGCTTATGGACAGGGGGCGTTGGAGAGACCCAGTACTTC
CASSLWTGGVGETQYF